The clone carrying this TCR beta chain appeared many times. Its target is unknown. This record belongs to a study of T-cell memory formation after mild COVID-19. Broader study findings: Pre-infection memory contained some responding clones, which suggested that cross-reactive memory had joined. Contracting CD8+ clones were enriched in EMRA, CD4+ mainly in CM and EM. Whereas later expanders leaned CD4+, clones contracting day 15 to 85 showed a balanced CD4/CD8 makeup.

The CDR3 contains 12 residues. Germline V lookup: CDR1 ENHRY, CDR2 SYGVKD. Trimming removed 0 bases at V and 2 bases at J, with 2 bases between. Sample barcodes and UMIs were carried by the TCR alpha and TCR beta cDNA libraries that 5'RACE generated with constant-segment primers. TCRdb re-called the 5' RACE reads with MiXCR, one entry per CDR3 protein. Seen here are about 29,000 distinct CDR3 sequences, around 10% observed once, and the top ten hold about 15%. Material for sequencing was PBMCs or a T cell subset sorted from them (not recorded which). The rearrangement joins TRBV10-3 to TRBJ2-7; no firm D call. This clonotype was sampled from an adult woman who had mild COVID-19 (a few samples of this study predate the infection). Cell type and time point are not known. Here the CDR3 reads CAISESTYEQYF. The CDR3 DNA sequence: TGTGCCATCAGTGAGTCGACCTACGAGCAGTACTTC.